This passage covers 19 T cell receptor beta chains from one sample sequenced in a study of neoadjuvant nivolumab and ipilimumab in lung cancer. Data came from immunoSEQ multiplex PCR; TCRdb stores just in-frame clones and leaves some out. The sample holds about 33,000 clones, more than 85% seen once. Sequences were derived from peripheral blood, sampled after neoadjuvant nivolumab, alone or with ipilimumab, at or shortly before surgery. Every receptor here comes from an adult with non-small cell lung cancer.

The V gene is TRBV6-9, the J gene TRBJ2-1; the D is unclear. The CDR3 sequence is 11 residues long. CDR1 is MNHGY, CDR2 SVAAGI, per germline. Trimming pared 6 bases from V and 10 bases from J, leaving 10 bases between. The CDR3 protein is CASSPLEEQFF. CDR3 nucleotide sequence: TGTGCCAGCAGCCCCTTGGAGGAGCAGTTCTTC.

The genes are TRBV11-2 and TRBJ2-1, with TRBD2 matching over 9 bases. With 1 base clipped from V and 7 bases from J, the junction kept 8 bases outside the gene matches. Germline V gene data show CDR1 as SGHAT and CDR2 as FQNNGV. This CDR3 region has 16 residues. The CDR3 region has the DNA TGTGCCAGCAGCTTAGCGGGCGGGAGGGCCGGGAATGAGCAGTTCTTC. Amino acid sequence: CASSLAGGRAGNEQFF.

The chain couples TRBV28 to TRBJ1-2, with TRBD1 matching over 7 bases. Per germline, CDR1 MDHEN and CDR2 SYDVKM. V dropped 1 base and J dropped 7; count of bases not matched to a gene: 3. The CDR3 totals 13 residues. In DNA form, the CDR3 reads TGTGCCAGCAGTTTATCGACAGGGCGTGGCTACACCTTC. Encoded protein: CASSLSTGRGYTF.

The V and J genes are TRBV11-2 and TRBJ2-1; 8 nucleotides align to TRBD2. There are 16 residues in the CDR3. V dropped 4 bases and J dropped 7; count of bases not matched to a gene: 12. The germline V gene encodes CDR1 SGHAT and CDR2 FQNNGV. The CDR3 spells CASSSGWGSGRNEQFF. The CDR3, as DNA: TGTGCCAGCAGCTCTGGGTGGGGGAGCGGGAGAAATGAGCAGTTCTTC. Filled out from reference TRBV11-2 and TRBJ2-1, the complete variable domain reads EAGVAQSPRYKIIEKRQSVAFWCNPISGHATLYWYQQILGQGPKLLIQFQNNGVVDDSQLPKDRFSAERLKGVDSTLKIQPAKLEDSAVYLCASSSGWGSGRNEQFFGPGTRLTVL.

This chain links TRBV11-2 with TRBJ2-7, with D hard to call. Trimming pared 0 bases from V and 4 bases from J, leaving 1 base between. The CDR3 is 11 amino acids. In germline, CDR1 is SGHAT, CDR2 FQNNGV. Written as DNA, the CDR3 is TGTGCCAGCAGCTTAGAGTACGAGCAGTACTTC. As protein: CASSLEYEQYF.

The rearrangement uses TRBV27 and TRBJ2-2, with a tentative D call TRBD2 (6 bases). Trimming removed 3 bases at V and 5 bases at J, with 22 bases between. Germline V gives CDR1 MNHEY, CDR2 SMNVEV (reference sequence). CDR3 size: 18 residues. CDR3 in DNA: TGTGCCAGCAGTTTCTCCCCGAGCCGGGGCGGGGAAACCGGGGAGCTGTTTTTT. It translates to CASSFSPSRGGETGELFF.

This clone was observed a few times. The chain links TRBV5-5 to TRBJ2-7, with TRBD2 matching over 9 bases. Germline assignment: CDR1 SGHKS and CDR2 YYEKEE (reference sequence). The CDR3 length is 17 residues. The junction had 10 bases not matched to a gene; V was cut back by 0 bases and J by 3 bases. In DNA, the CDR3 is TGTGCCAGCAGCTTGGAGGGTAGCGGGAGCTATCTCTACGAGCAGTACTTC. As protein: CASSLEGSGSYLYEQYF.

This chain connects TRBV29-1 to TRBJ1-1; D not resolved. In germline, CDR1 is SQVTM, CDR2 ANQGSEA. The CDR3 runs 13 residues. The V end was cut by 4 bases, the J end by 4 bases, with 13 bases between. The chain's CDR3 is CSVVSLGSTEAFF. In DNA, the CDR3 is TGCAGCGTTGTTTCCCTGGGGAGCACTGAAGCTTTCTTT. Using reference TRBV29-1 and TRBJ1-1 for the parts outside the CDR3, the full variable domain is SAVISQKPSRDICQRGTSLTIQCQVDSQVTMMFWYRQQPGQSLTLIATANQGSEATYESGFVIDKFPISRPNLTFSTLTVSNMSPEDSSIYLCSVVSLGSTEAFFGQGTRLTVV.

The chain is built from TRBV7-6 and TRBJ2-5; D not resolved. The CDR3 contains 13 residues. Germline V lookup: CDR1 SGHVS, CDR2 FNYEAQ. V dropped 3 bases and J dropped 1 base, with 6 bases sitting between them. CDR3 amino acids: CASSLSTQETQYF. CDR3 sequence (DNA): TGTGCCAGCAGCTTGAGTACCCAAGAGACCCAGTACTTC.

In nucleotides, the CDR3 is TGTGCCAGCAGCTTAGACACCCCCTATGGCTACACCTTC. Translated: CASSLDTPYGYTF. V usage is TRBV7-9 and J usage is TRBJ1-2; D call uncertain. This CDR3 is 13 amino acids long. Germline values: CDR1 SEHNR, CDR2 FQNEAQ (reference sequence). V was shortened by 1 base and J by 4 bases, with 7 bases between the two germline ends.

The chain links TRBV7-9 to TRBJ2-5, with TRBD2 identical over 14 bases. Germline V gene lookup returns CDR1 SEHNR and CDR2 FQNEAQ (reference sequence). After removal of 3 bases from V and 5 bases from J, the junction contained 8 bases not matched to a gene. The CDR3 length is 17 residues. In DNA, the CDR3 is TGTGCCAGCAGCTTTAACCCGGGACTAGCGGGAGTTGAGACCCAGTACTTC. It translates to CASSFNPGLAGVETQYF.

This rearrangement joins TRBV7-2 to TRBJ1-4; no clear D gene. Germline V gene lookup returns CDR1 SGHTA and CDR2 FQGNSA. CDR3 length equals 15 residues. The V and J ends lost 6 bases and 2 bases respectively, with 13 bases between them. The DNA of the CDR3 is TGTGCCAGCAGGCAACCAGGACGGACTAATGAAAAACTGTTTTTT. This sequence encodes CASRQPGRTNEKLFF.

This chain connects TRBV14 to TRBJ2-7; TRBD1 might be the D (5 bases). CDR3 length equals 13 residues. Germline V gene lookup returns CDR1 SGHDN and CDR2 FVKESK. V was shortened by 0 bases and J by 6 bases, with 9 bases between the two germline ends. The CDR3 protein is CASSQEGAGEQYF. The DNA for the CDR3 is TGTGCCAGCAGCCAAGAAGGGGCTGGCGAGCAGTACTTC.

The rearrangement uses TRBV5-4 and TRBJ2-3; D remains unclear. This CDR3 spans 16 amino acids. V was cut by 2 bases and J by 2 bases, with 15 bases left in between. Germline V gene sequence: CDR1 SGHNT, CDR2 YYREEE (reference sequence). The CDR3 DNA is TGTGCCAGCAGCTTCCGCGTGTCAGGTAACACAGATACGCAGTATTTT. Protein product: CASSFRVSGNTDTQYF.

The chain recombines TRBV10-1 with TRBJ1-1, with TRBD1 as a possible D gene (5 bases). Germline lookup yields CDR1 WNHNN and CDR2 SYGVQD (reference sequence). Trimming left V 3 bases short and J 2 bases short, with 10 bases between. CDR3 size: 14 residues. In DNA, the CDR3 is TGCGCCAGCAGTGAAGCGGGACCTAACACTGAAGCTTTCTTT. It encodes CASSEAGPNTEAFF.

In its sample, this clone was seen once. This chain joins TRBV7-9 and TRBJ1-4; a weak D match, TRBD1 (6 bases). V was cut by 5 bases and J by 8 bases, with 18 bases left in between. This CDR3 spans 15 amino acids. From germline, CDR1 is SEHNR and CDR2 FQNEAQ (reference sequence). DNA of the CDR3: TGTGCCAGCAGCCCCCGGGACATAGTTTTGGAAAAACTGTTTTTT. Translated: CASSPRDIVLEKLFF.

This clone was seen a few times. The chain is built from TRBV7-3 and TRBJ1-2, with a tentative D call TRBD1 (5 bases). The CDR3 totals 13 residues. Germline V lookup: CDR1 SGHTA, CDR2 FQGTGA. V lost 5 bases and J lost 10, with 17 bases in between. In DNA form, the CDR3 reads TGTGCCAGCAGCCCCCTAGCGGGGGGTCCCTACACCTTC. It specifies CASSPLAGGPYTF.

The V call is TRBV7-3, the J call TRBJ2-6; D unclear. Germline V gene lookup returns CDR1 SGHTA and CDR2 FQGTGA. Trimming pared 0 bases from V and 0 bases from J, leaving 6 bases between. The CDR3 loop spans 16 amino acids. The DNA of the CDR3 is TGTGCCAGCAGCTTAACGACCGACTCTGGGGCCAACGTCCTGACTTTC. Its translation: CASSLTTDSGANVLTF.

The V gene is TRBV10-2, the J gene TRBJ2-2; 12 positions agree with TRBD2. V was pared by 6 bases and J by 0 bases, with 8 bases of the junction left unmatched. The CDR3 is 18 amino acids. Germline V gives CDR1 WSHSY, CDR2 SAAADI. The CDR3 nucleotides read TGCGCCAGCAGCTCCTCCGGGACTAGCGGGCCGAACACCGGGGAGCTGTTTTTT. Translated, it gives CASSSSGTSGPNTGELFF.